The clone carrying this T cell receptor beta chain was counted between two and nine times. Antigen: not known. Time point specified: week 5, during vaccination. One vaccine dose held 300 ug of mutant IDH1 20-mer peptide and came with topical imiquimod. Astrocytomas that were new, WHO grade 3 or 4, IDH1-mutant and ATRX-lost were present in the donors. This specimen comes from a study of a mutant IDH1 vaccine in newly diagnosed glioma. Background on the study: Vaccination of patients was performed eight times, in weeks 1, 3, 5, 7, 11, 15, 19 and 23. Most patients had received both radiotherapy and temozolomide, the prior options being radiotherapy, temozolomide, or both.

Germline V gives CDR1 LGHNA, CDR2 YSLEER. The CDR3 contains 15 residues. Deletions cut 0 bases from V and 12 bases from J, with 18 bases between. Overall study findings and caveats: Apparently, pseudoprogression bore no relation to changes among the top peripheral T cell clonotypes.

TCRdb's copy holds only in-frame clones and misses some; the assay was immunoSEQ multiplex PCR. The table lists around 40,000 clones, approximately 83% of them singletons. The sample was PBMCs, taken from a glioma patient whose treatment included an IDH1 peptide vaccine. The clonotype originates from a middle-aged man with glioma. This chain joins TRBV4-3 and TRBJ2-1; perhaps D is TRBD1 or TRBD2 (5 bases each). The CDR3 reads CASSQEAKEGTMQFF. The CDR3 DNA reads as TGCGCCAGCAGCCAAGAGGCAAAGGAAGGGACCATGCAGTTCTTC.